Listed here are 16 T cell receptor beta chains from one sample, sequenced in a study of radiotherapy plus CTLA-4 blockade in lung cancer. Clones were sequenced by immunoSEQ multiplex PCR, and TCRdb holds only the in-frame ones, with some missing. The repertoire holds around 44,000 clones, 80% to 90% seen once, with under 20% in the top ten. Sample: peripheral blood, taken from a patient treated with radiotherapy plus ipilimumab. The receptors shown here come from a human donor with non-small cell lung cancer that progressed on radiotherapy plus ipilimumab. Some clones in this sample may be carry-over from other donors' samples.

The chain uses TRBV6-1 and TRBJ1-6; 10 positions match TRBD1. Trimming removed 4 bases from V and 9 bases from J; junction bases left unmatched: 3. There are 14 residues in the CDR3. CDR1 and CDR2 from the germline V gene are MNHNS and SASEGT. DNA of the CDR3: TGTGCCAGCAGTGGACAGGGGGCTGGTTCACCCCTCCACTTT. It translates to CASSGQGAGSPLHF.

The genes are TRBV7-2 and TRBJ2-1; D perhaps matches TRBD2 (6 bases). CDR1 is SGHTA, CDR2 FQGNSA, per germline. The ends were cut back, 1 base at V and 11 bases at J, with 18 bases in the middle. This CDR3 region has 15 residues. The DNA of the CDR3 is TGTGCCAGCAGCTTAGAGGGCGGGGTCCCCTTGCAGCAGTTCTTC. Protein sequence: CASSLEGGVPLQQFF.

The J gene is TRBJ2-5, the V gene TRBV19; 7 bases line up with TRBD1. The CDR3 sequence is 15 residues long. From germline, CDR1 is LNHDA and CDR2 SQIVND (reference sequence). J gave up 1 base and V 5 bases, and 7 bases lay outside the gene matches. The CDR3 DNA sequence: TGTGCCAGTAGTCCGGGGACAGTAACCCAAGAGACCCAGTACTTC. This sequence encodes CASSPGTVTQETQYF.

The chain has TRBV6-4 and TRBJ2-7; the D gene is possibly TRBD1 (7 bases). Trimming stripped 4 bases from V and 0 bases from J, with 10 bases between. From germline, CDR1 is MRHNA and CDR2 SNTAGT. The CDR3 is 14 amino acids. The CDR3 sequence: CASSGGTASYEQYF. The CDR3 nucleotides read TGTGCCAGCAGTGGCGGGACAGCCTCCTACGAGCAGTACTTC.

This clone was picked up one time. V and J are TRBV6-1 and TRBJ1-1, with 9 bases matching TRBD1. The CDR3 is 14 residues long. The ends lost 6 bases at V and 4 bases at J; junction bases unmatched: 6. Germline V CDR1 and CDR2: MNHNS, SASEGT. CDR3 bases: TGTGCCAGCAGACAGGGGGCGCGGGGCACTGAAGCTTTCTTT. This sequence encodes CASRQGARGTEAFF.

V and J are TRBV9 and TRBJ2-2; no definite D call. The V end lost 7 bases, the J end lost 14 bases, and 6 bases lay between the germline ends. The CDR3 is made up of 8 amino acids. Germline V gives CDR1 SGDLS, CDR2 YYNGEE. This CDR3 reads CASRYLFF. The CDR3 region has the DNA TGTGCCAGCCGGTATCTGTTTTTT.

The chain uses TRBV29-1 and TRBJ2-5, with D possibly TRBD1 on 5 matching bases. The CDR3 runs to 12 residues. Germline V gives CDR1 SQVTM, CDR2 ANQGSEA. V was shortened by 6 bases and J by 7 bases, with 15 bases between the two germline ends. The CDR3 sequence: CSVGQGEGTQYF. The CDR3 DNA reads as TGCAGCGTCGGACAAGGGGAAGGGACCCAGTACTTC.

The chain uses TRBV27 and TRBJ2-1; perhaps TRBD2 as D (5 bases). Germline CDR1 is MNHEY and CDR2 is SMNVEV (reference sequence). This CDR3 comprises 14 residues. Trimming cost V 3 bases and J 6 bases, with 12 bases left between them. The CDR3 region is CASSFRDSVNEQFF. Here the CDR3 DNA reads TGTGCCAGCAGTTTCCGGGATAGTGTCAATGAGCAGTTCTTC.

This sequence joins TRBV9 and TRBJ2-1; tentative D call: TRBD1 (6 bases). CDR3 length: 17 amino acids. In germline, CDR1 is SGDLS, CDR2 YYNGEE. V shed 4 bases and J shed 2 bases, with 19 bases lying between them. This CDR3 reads CASSPQPPGDTYNEQFF. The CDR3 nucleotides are TGTGCCAGCAGCCCCCAGCCCCCAGGGGATACCTACAATGAGCAGTTCTTC. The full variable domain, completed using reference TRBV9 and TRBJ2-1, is DSGVTQTPKHLITATGQRVTLRCSPRSGDLSVYWYQQSLDQGLQFLIQYYNGEERAKGNILERFSAQQFPDLHSELNLSSLELGDSALYFCASSPQPPGDTYNEQFFGPGTRLTVL.

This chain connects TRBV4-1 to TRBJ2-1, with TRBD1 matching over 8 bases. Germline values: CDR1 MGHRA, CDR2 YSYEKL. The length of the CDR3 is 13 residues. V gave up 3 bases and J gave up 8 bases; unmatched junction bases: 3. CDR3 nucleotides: TGCGCCAGCAGCCAGGCAGGGGGCGATGAGCAGTTCTTC. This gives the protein CASSQAGGDEQFF.

The DNA of the CDR3 is TGTGCCAGTAAACTACAGGGGGCGGCCGGGGAGCTGTTTTTT. Its protein product is CASKLQGAAGELFF. The chain employs TRBV19 and TRBJ2-2; 9 bases align to TRBD1. V lost 7 bases and J lost 6; bases outside the gene matches: 6. The germline V gene has CDR1 LNHDA and CDR2 SQIVND (reference sequence). CDR3 length: 14 amino acids. Together with reference TRBV19 and TRBJ2-2, the CDR3 gives the full variable domain: DGGITQSPKYLFRKEGQNVTLSCEQNLNHDAMYWYRQDPGQGLRLIYYSQIVNDFQKGDIAEGYSVSREKKESFPLTVTSAQKNPTAFYLCASKLQGAAGELFFGEGSRLTVL.

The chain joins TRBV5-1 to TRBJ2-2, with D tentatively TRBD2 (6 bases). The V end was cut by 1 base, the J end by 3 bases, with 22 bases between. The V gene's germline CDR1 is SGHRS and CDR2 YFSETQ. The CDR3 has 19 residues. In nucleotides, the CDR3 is TGCGCCAGCAGCTTGCTATTCGTGTCGGGGGATTCGTACACCGGGGAGCTGTTTTTT. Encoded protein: CASSLLFVSGDSYTGELFF. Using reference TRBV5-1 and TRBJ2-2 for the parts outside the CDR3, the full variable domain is KAGVTQTPRYLIKTRGQQVTLSCSPISGHRSVSWYQQTPGQGLQFLFEYFSETQRNKGNFPGRFSGRQFSNSRSEMNVSTLELGDSALYLCASSLLFVSGDSYTGELFFGEGSRLTVL.

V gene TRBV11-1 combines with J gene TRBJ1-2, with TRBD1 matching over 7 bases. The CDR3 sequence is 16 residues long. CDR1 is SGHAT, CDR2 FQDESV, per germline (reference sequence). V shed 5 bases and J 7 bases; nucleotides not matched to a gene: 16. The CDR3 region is CASSRDSGSLDSGYTF. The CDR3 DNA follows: TGTGCCAGCAGCAGGGACAGCGGGTCGTTGGACTCTGGCTACACCTTC.

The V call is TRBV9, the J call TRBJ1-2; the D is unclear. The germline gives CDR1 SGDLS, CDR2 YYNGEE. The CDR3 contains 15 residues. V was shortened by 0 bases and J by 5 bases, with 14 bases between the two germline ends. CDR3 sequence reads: CASSVGVTNRYGYTF. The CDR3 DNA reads TGTGCCAGCAGCGTAGGGGTAACTAACCGTTATGGCTACACCTTC.

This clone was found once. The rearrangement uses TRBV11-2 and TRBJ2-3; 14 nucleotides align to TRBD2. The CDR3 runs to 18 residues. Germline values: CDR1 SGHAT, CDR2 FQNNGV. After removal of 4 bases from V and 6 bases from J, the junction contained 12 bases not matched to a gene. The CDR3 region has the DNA TGTGCCAGCAGCTCAAATGGACTAGCGGGAGGCCTATCGGATACGCAGTATTTT. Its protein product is CASSSNGLAGGLSDTQYF. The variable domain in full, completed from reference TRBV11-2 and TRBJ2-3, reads EAGVAQSPRYKIIEKRQSVAFWCNPISGHATLYWYQQILGQGPKLLIQFQNNGVVDDSQLPKDRFSAERLKGVDSTLKIQPAKLEDSAVYLCASSSNGLAGGLSDTQYFGPGTRLTVL.

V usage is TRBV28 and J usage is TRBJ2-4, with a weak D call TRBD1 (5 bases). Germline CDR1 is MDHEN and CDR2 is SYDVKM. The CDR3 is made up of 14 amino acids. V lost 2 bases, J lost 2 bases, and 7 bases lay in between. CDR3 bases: TGTGCCAGCAGTTTAAGGGGCTCCAAAAACATTCAGTACTTC. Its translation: CASSLRGSKNIQYF.